This T cell receptor (beta chain) derives from a study of shared clonotypes between healthy human individuals. Some clones are missing from TCRdb's copy, which holds only in-frame ones; the method was immunoSEQ multiplex PCR. The profile shows more than 2,000,000 clones, around nine tenths of them singletons. The TCR was taken from a young man in good health. Sequencing used naive CD4+ T cells sorted from blood. The subset here: CD45RA+ positively selected.

Here the CDR3 reads CAIQGSDGSYEQYF. Here the CDR3 DNA reads TGTGCCATCCAGGGGTCGGACGGGTCCTACGAGCAGTACTTC. The rearrangement uses TRBV10-3 and TRBJ2-7, with a weak D call TRBD1 (6 bases). V lost 8 bases to trimming and J lost 1 base, with 15 bases between them. This CDR3 region has 14 residues. CDR1 and CDR2 from the germline V gene are ENHRY and SYGVKD.